The T cell receptor beta chain under discussion was sequenced for a study of T cells after yellow fever vaccination. TCRdb reprocessed the 5' RACE reads with MiXCR, giving one entry per CDR3 protein. This sample has a few hundred thousand distinct CDR3 sequences, with 6.5% to 8.5% found just once. General observations from the study: Post-booster samples contained most primary-vaccination clones (approximately 96% CD4, around 88% CD8).

Comment on this clonotype: Its cognate antigen is unknown.

CDR3 length: 14 residues. The V end lost 4 bases, the J end lost 2 bases, and 12 bases lay between the germline ends. The germline gives CDR1 SGHTA, CDR2 FQGNSA. The gene calls are TRBV7-2 and TRBJ2-7, with D hard to call. The receptor comes from a young man who received the YFV17D yellow fever vaccine. The specimen was CD4+ T cells sorted from PBMCs, collected 15 days after the yellow fever booster vaccination. CDR3 coding DNA: TGTGCCAGCAGCTCACAGCTAACCCCCTACGAGCAGTACTTC. It yields the protein CASSSQLTPYEQYF. Combining the CDR3 with reference TRBV7-2 and TRBJ2-7 gives the whole variable domain GAGVSQSPSNKVTEKGKDVELRCDPISGHTALYWYRQSLGQGLEFLIYFQGNSAPDKSGLPSDRFSAERTGGSVSTLTIQRTQQEDSAVYLCASSSQLTPYEQYFGPGTRLTVT.